Included here is one TCR beta chain sequence, with context. Its recognized antigen is unknown. Base qualities were left out, and no much larger clone turns up one base away. These data originate in a study of cytomegalovirus exposure and HLA in healthy donors (TCRdb year 2017). Describing the broader study: A later analysis indicated that the 110 or so validation repertoires were generated on the platform also employed for the 600 to 750 repertoires of the first cohort. The study was designed to test whether signatures of past pathogen exposure could be identified by cataloging public T cell receptors. In addition to the first cohort of several hundred subjects, a separate validation cohort of approximately 130 different subjects was used. To predict cytomegalovirus infection status, the study combined high-throughput TCR immunosequencing, statistical association of individual TCRs with disease status, and machine learning.

The library was prepared using the immunoSEQ multiplex PCR assay. As for how the authors treated the data: To diagnose cytomegalovirus status from the catalog of TCR beta chain sequences, a statistical classification framework was built. Here the immuneACCESS table is served through TCRdb, limited to in-frame sequences with V and J called. Missing clones are a known gap in these copies; in checked studies unresolved V genes cover under half, and the rest lacks a known reason. V and J calls plus clone size are reproduced from that table; the DNA served to infer D and trimming. Within this sample are 140,000 or so clones, with about 91% of them counted one time only. 4.5% of the sample comes from the top ten. The CDR3 spans 16 residues, from the cysteine through the phenylalanine. Solely the CDR3 DNA is kept, with 48 bases framed from the first base. The germline V gene yields SGHAT for CDR1 and FQNNGV for CDR2. Relative to germline, V is 3 bases shorter and J is 6 bases shorter, with 18 bases between their ends.

The donors were included in the validation cohort of 120 subjects, a group kept apart from the roughly 670-subject first cohort. General findings and caveats noted by the study authors: According to the authors, the approach could potentially be generalized to other disease states and immunological phenotypes. Subsequent analysis determined that TCRs grouped into clusters in the first cohort also showed a tendency toward co-occurrence across the roughly 130 validation repertoires, and approximately 93% of cluster scores exceeded 0. Cytomegalovirus status was reported to be diagnosed by the classifier with high specificity and sensitivity in both the original and validation cohorts. Most TCR sequences were observed very rarely across donors, whereas some public TCRs were present in many individuals. The validation cohort had no HLA typing available for a later analysis, so co-occurrence within that cohort was assessed over all 130 or so repertoires. A few of the identified cytomegalovirus-associated TCR beta chains were confirmed in vitro to be specific for cytomegalovirus antigens. The study gave a list of some 150 TCR beta chains associated with cytomegalovirus.

The TCR originated in a man aged 18-30 years in good health and CMV-seropositive. The sample taken for sequencing was PBMCs. The chain is made from TRBV11-2 and TRBJ1-5; TRBD1 is possibly the D segment (5 matching bases). The nucleotide sequence is given as TGTGCCAGCAGCTTGGGAGGGACCTGGAAAGGTCAGCCCCAGCATTTT. Its translation is CASSLGGTWKGQPQHF. Reference TRBV11-2 and TRBJ1-5 proteins supply the regions before and after the CDR3; the full variable domain is: EAGVAQSPRYKIIEKRQSVAFWCNPISGHATLYWYQQILGQGPKLLIQFQNNGVVDDSQLPKDRFSAERLKGVDSTLKIQPAKLEDSAVYLCASSLGGTWKGQPQHFGDGTRLSIL.